This T cell receptor beta chain was profiled in a study of blood T cells in healthy people across ages. The use of a sample-barcoded 5' primer and a J-beta primer mix characterized a second PCR of roughly 6 to 11 cycles. TCRdb reprocessed the 5' RACE reads with MiXCR, giving one entry per CDR3 protein. The sample holds 1.5 million or so distinct CDR3 sequences, approximately 43% seen once. Study-level findings and limits: Naive CD4+ cell counts and diversity both ran higher in long-lived than in aged donors. Across the age range, TCR beta diversity per million T cells fell in a roughly linear way.

This CDR3 is built from 15 residues. Germline loops: CDR1 DFQATT, CDR2 SNEGSKA (reference sequence). V lost 0 bases and J lost 2; bases outside the gene matches: 4. Comments on this clonotype: Its antigen remains unknown.

Total RNA was isolated from each sample in quantities of at least 5 micrograms. Material for sequencing was blood. V is TRBV20-1 and J is TRBJ2-7, with 10 bases identical to TRBD1. The receptor comes from a young woman in good health. This CDR3 is CSARDQGQGTYEQYF. CDR3 sequence (DNA): TGCAGTGCTAGAGATCAGGGACAGGGGACCTACGAGCAGTACTTC.